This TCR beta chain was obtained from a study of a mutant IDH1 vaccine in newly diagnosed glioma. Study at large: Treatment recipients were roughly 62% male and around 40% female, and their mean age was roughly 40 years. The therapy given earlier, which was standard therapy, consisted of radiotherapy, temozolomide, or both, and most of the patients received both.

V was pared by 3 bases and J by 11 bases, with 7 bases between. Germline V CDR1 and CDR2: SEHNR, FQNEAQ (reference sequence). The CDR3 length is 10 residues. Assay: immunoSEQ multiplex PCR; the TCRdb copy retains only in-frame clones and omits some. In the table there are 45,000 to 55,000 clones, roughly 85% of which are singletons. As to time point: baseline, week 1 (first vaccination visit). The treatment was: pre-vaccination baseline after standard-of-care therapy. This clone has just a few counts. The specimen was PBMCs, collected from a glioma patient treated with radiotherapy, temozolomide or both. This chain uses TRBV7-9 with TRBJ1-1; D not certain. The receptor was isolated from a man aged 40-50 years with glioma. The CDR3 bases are TGTGCCAGCAGCTTGGAAATGGCTTTCTTT. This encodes CASSLEMAFF.